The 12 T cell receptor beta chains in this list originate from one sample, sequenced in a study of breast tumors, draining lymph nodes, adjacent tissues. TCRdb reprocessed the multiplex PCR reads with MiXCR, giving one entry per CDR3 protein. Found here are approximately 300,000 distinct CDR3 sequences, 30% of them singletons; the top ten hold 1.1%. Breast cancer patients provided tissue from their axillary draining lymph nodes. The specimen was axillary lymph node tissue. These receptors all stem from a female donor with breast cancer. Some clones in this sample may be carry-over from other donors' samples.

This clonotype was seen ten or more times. CDR3 in DNA: TGTGCCAGCAGTCTCCGGACAGGTTGGGAGACCCAGTACTTC. This gives the protein CASSLRTGWETQYF. The chain is built from TRBV6-1 and TRBJ2-5; 7 nucleotides agree with TRBD1. With V trimmed by 5 bases and J by 5 bases, 8 bases remained unmatched. CDR1 and CDR2 (germline): MNHNS, SASEGT. The CDR3 contains 14 residues.

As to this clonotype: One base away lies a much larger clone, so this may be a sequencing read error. CDR3 DNA sequence: TGTGCCAGCAGCCCAGGATGGGACGCCCATTCCTACGAGCAGTACTTC. Residues: CASSPGWDAHSYEQYF. This sequence joins TRBV11-2 and TRBJ2-7; D assignment may be TRBD1 or TRBD2 (5 bases each). V dropped 5 bases and J dropped 1 base, with 18 bases sitting between them. Germline V lookup: CDR1 SGHAT, CDR2 FQNNGV. There are 16 residues in the CDR3.

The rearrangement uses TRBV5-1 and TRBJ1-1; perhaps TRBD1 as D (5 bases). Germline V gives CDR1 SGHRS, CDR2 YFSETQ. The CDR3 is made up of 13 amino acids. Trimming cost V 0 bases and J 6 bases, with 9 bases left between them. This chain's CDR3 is CASSLVGTAEAFF. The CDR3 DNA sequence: TGCGCCAGCAGCTTGGTAGGGACGGCTGAAGCTTTCTTT.

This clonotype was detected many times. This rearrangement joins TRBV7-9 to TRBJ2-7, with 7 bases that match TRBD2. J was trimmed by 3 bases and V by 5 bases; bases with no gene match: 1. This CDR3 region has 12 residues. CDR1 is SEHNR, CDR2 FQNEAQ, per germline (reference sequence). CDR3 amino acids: CASSPSGYEQYF. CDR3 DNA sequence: TGTGCCAGCAGCCCTAGCGGCTACGAGCAGTACTTC.

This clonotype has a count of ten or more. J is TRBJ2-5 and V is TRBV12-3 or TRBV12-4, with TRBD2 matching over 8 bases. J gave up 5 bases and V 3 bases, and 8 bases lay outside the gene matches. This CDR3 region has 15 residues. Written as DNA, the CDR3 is TGTGCCAGCAGTTTGGATCGGGAGGGCCATGAGACCCAGTACTTC. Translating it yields CASSLDREGHETQYF.

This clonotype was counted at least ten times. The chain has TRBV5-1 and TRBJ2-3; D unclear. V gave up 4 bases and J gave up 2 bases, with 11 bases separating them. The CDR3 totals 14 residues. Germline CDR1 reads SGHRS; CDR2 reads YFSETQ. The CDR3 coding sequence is TGCGCCAGCAGCGTTTTTATGCTCACAGATACGCAGTATTTT. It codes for CASSVFMLTDTQYF. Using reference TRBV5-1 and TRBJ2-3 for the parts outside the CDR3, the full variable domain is KAGVTQTPRYLIKTRGQQVTLSCSPISGHRSVSWYQQTPGQGLQFLFEYFSETQRNKGNFPGRFSGRQFSNSRSEMNVSTLELGDSALYLCASSVFMLTDTQYFGPGTRLTVL.

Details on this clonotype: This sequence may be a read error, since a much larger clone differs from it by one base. CDR3 bases: TGCAGTGTGAACCCGGGCATGGGAAGTACAACCAATGAGCAGTTCTTC. Residues: CSVNPGMGSTTNEQFF. This rearrangement joins TRBV20-1 to TRBJ2-1; D ambiguous. Germline CDR1 DFQATT, CDR2 SNEGSKA (reference sequence). The V end was cut by 7 bases, the J end by 6 bases, with 25 bases between. The CDR3 runs 16 residues.

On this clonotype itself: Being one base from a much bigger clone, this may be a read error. In DNA form, the CDR3 reads TGTGCCAACATTGAGGGGGTCGGACAGGAATATGGCTACGCCTTC. Translating it yields CANIEGVGQEYGYAF. The gene calls are TRBV2 and TRBJ1-2; TRBD1 matches 7 bases. Germline assignment: CDR1 SNHLY and CDR2 FYNNEI. The CDR3 extends over 15 amino acids.

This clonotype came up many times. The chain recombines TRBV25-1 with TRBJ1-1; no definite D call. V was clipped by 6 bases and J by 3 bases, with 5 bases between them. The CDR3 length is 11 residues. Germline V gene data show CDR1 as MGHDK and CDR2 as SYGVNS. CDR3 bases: TGTGCCAGCAGCCTGTACACTGAAGCTTTCTTT. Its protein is CASSLYTEAFF.

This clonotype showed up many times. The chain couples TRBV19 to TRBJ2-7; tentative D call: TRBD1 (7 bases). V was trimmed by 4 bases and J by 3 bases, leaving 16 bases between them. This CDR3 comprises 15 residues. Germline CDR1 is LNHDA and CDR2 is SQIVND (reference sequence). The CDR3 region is CASSTPGRGDYEQYF. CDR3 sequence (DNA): TGTGCCAGTAGTACCCCCGGCAGGGGGGACTACGAGCAGTACTTC.

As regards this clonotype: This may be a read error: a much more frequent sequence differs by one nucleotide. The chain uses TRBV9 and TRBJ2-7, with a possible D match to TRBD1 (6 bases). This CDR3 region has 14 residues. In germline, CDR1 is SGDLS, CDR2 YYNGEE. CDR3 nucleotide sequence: TGTGCCAGCAGCGTTGGGGACACCTCTTACGAGCAGTCCTTC. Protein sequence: CASSVGDTSYEQSF.

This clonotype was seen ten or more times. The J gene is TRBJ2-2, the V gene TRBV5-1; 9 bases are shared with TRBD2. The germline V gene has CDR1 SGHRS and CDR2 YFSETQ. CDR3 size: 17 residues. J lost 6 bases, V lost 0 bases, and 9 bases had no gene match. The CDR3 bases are TGCGCCAGCAGCTTGGACGGGTTCGGCGGGGGGGCCGGGGAGCTGTTTTTT. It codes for CASSLDGFGGGAGELFF.